The 5 T cell receptor beta chains listed next were all sequenced from one sample in a study of CD8 T cells in Susac syndrome. Reverse transcription of about 0.5 to 1 ug RNA used random hexamers. TCRdb independently ran MiXCR on the immunoSEQ multiplex PCR reads; one entry per CDR3 protein. This table has some 90,000 distinct CDR3 sequences, 85% to 95% appearing once. Sequencing was carried out using CD8+ T cells from PBMCs. Every receptor here comes from a human donor in good health.

CDR3 loop: CASSWDGGQETQYF. The CDR3, as DNA: TGCGCCAGCAGCTGGGATGGGGGCCAAGAGACCCAGTACTTC. This chain uses TRBV5-1 with TRBJ2-5; D could derive from TRBD1 or TRBD2 (5 bases each). Germline CDR1 SGHRS, CDR2 YFSETQ. The CDR3 totals 14 residues. V lost 3 bases to trimming and J lost 1 base, with 10 bases between them. The complete variable domain, with remaining parts taken from reference TRBV5-1 and TRBJ2-5, reads KAGVTQTPRYLIKTRGQQVTLSCSPISGHRSVSWYQQTPGQGLQFLFEYFSETQRNKGNFPGRFSGRQFSNSRSEMNVSTLELGDSALYLCASSWDGGQETQYFGPGTRLLVL.

The chain uses TRBV7-9 and TRBJ1-4, with TRBD1 matching over 8 bases. This CDR3 has 17 residues. Germline loops: CDR1 SEHNR, CDR2 FQNEAQ (reference sequence). J was trimmed by 4 bases and V by 0 bases; bases with no gene match: 7. CDR3 DNA sequence: TGTGCCAGCAGCTTAGCAATCCAGGGGGCAAGTAATGAAAAACTGTTTTTT. Protein product: CASSLAIQGASNEKLFF.

This chain connects TRBV20-1 to TRBJ1-6; 8 nucleotides agree with TRBD1. V lost 6 bases, J lost 7 bases, and 11 bases stayed unmatched. CDR3 size: 15 residues. Germline loops: CDR1 DFQATT, CDR2 SNEGSKA (reference sequence). The CDR3 here is CSAASGTGLNSPLHF. Written as DNA, the CDR3 is TGCAGTGCAGCCTCCGGGACAGGCTTAAATTCACCCCTCCACTTT.

The DNA of the CDR3 is TGCGCCAGCGGTAGCGGGGGGGCGAGCGATACGCAGTATTTT. Protein sequence: CASGSGGASDTQYF. The chain combines TRBV10-2 with TRBJ2-3, with TRBD2 matching 11 bases. The CDR3 extends over 14 amino acids. The V gene end was trimmed by 8 bases and the J gene end by 6 bases; junction bases not matched to a gene: 7. Germline V CDR1 and CDR2: WSHSY, SAAADI.

This rearrangement joins TRBV19 to TRBJ2-2; 8 nucleotides agree with TRBD1. The CDR3 is made up of 15 amino acids. V shed 6 bases, J shed 0 bases, and the junction held 3 bases outside the gene matches. Germline CDR1 LNHDA, CDR2 SQIVND (reference sequence). The CDR3 nucleotides are TGTGCCAGTAGCCCGGGACAGGCGAACACCGGGGAGCTGTTTTTT. Translating gives CASSPGQANTGELFF.